The rows below give T cell receptor beta chains drawn from one sample of a study of blood T cell repertoires in COVID-19. Assay used: immunoSEQ multiplex PCR; TCRdb lists only in-frame clones, some missing. The sample shows roughly 86,000 clones, over 80% of them seen only once. The sequencing input was peripheral blood. The receptors originated from a man aged 45-65 years with acute or convalescent COVID-19. Each CDR3 is given with its conserved first and last residue. D genes are given only for firm matches. Rows may omit the clone size; those that give it use once, few, many or a size class.

>TRBV6-2/TRBV6-3|NA|TRBJ1-6|TRBD1
TGTGCCAGCAGTTACGGACAGGGGGATTCACCCCTCCACTTT
CASSYGQGDSPLHF
>TRBV6-5|NA|TRBJ2-7|NA
TGTGCCAGCAGTTATACCACCGGAGCAGCCTACGAGCAGTACTTC
CASSYTTGAAYEQYF
>TRBV5-1|NA|TRBJ1-4|NA
TGCGCCAGCAGCTTAGGGGGTTCAACTAATGAAAAACTGTTTTTT
CASSLGGSTNEKLFF
>TRBV5-6|once|TRBJ1-1|NA
TGTGCCAGCAGCTCACAGGGTACTGAAGCTTTCTTT
CASSSQGTEAFF
>TRBV7-3|NA|TRBJ2-3|NA
TGTGCCAGCAGCTTCAGGGGAACAGATACGCAGTATTTT
CASSFRGTDTQYF
>TRBV7-2|NA|TRBJ2-1|NA
TGTGCCAGCAGCCTTCGCGGGCAGGGGAATTTGGATGAGCAGTTCTTC
CASSLRGQGNLDEQFF
>TRBV6-5|NA|TRBJ2-7|NA
TGTGCCAGCAGTTATGCCAGGGTCTACGAGCAGTACTTC
CASSYARVYEQYF
>TRBV14|NA|TRBJ2-1|TRBD2
TGTGCCAGCAGCCAAGGAGGCGGGAGGAGCGATGAGCAGTTCTTC
CASSQGGGRSDEQFF
>TRBV6-6|NA|TRBJ1-5|NA
TGTGCCAGCAGTCCCGGGAACAATCAGCCCCAGCATTTT
CASSPGNNQPQHF
>TRBV5-8|NA|TRBJ2-2|TRBD1
TGTGCCAGCAGCGCGGGACAGGGGGCTCGGACCGGGGAGCTGTTTTTT
CASSAGQGARTGELFF
>TRBV24-1|NA|TRBJ2-1|TRBD2
TGTGCCACCAGTGGGGCTAGCGGGCAATCCTACAATGAGCAGTTCTTC
CATSGASGQSYNEQFF
>TRBV3-1/TRBV3-2|NA|TRBJ2-2|NA
TGTGCCAGCAGCCAAGGGGATAGCGGGAACACCGGGGAGCTGTTTTTT
CASSQGDSGNTGELFF
>TRBV5-1|NA|TRBJ2-7|TRBD2
TGCGCCAGCAGCCCAATGGGGGGGAGAAGCGAGCAGTACTTC
CASSPMGGRSEQYF
>TRBV19|NA|TRBJ2-7|TRBD1
TGTGCCAGTAGTGCGGGACAGGGGTCCTACGAGCAGTACTTC
CASSAGQGSYEQYF
>TRBV28|NA|TRBJ2-7|NA
TGTGCCAGCACGAGTGGAGGAGCTCGCTACGAGCAGTACTTC
CASTSGGARYEQYF
>TRBV19|NA|TRBJ2-7|NA
TGTGCCAGTAGTATGACGGACAGGGAGGGCTACGAGCAGTACTTC
CASSMTDREGYEQYF
>TRBV4-3|NA|TRBJ1-2|NA
TGCGCCAGCAGCCAAGATCTTACAGCTAAATATGGCTACACCTTC
CASSQDLTAKYGYTF
>TRBV28|NA|TRBJ1-3|TRBD1
TGTGCCAGCACCTCCCAGGGACAGGGAGGAAACACCATATATTTT
CASTSQGQGGNTIYF
>TRBV10-1|NA|TRBJ2-7|NA
TGCGCCAGCAGTCCTGTGATAGGCGGCGAGCAGTACTTC
CASSPVIGGEQYF
>TRBV7-8|NA|TRBJ1-1|TRBD1
TGTGCCAGCAGCTTAGCTACAGGGGGCACTGAAGCTTTCTTT
CASSLATGGTEAFF
>TRBV29-1|NA|TRBJ1-1|NA
TGCAGCGTTGGTGGGAGGGAGAGAGAAGCTTTCTTT
CSVGGREREAFF
>TRBV6-1|few|TRBJ1-2|NA
TGTGCCAGCAGTGAAGTGACAGGAACTTCTGGCCGAGGCTACACCTTC
CASSEVTGTSGRGYTF
>TRBV19|NA|TRBJ1-4|NA
TGTGCCAGTAGTATCCAGGGAGGGACTAATGAAAAACTGTTTTTT
CASSIQGGTNEKLFF
>TRBV29-1|NA|TRBJ1-2|TRBD1
TGCAGCGTTGAAATAGGGACAGGGGGCGGTGGCTACACCTTC
CSVEIGTGGGGYTF
>TRBV4-3|NA|TRBJ2-7|TRBD1
TGCGCCAGCAGCCAAGTTTGGGACAGGGGCTACGAGCAGTACTTC
CASSQVWDRGYEQYF
>TRBV27|NA|TRBJ2-7|NA
TGTGCCAGCAGTTTATCCCGGGACACCATCTCCTACGAGCAGTACTTC
CASSLSRDTISYEQYF
>TRBV6-2/TRBV6-3|NA|TRBJ2-1|TRBD2
TGTGCCAGCAGTTACGCTTCGACCGGGGCTAGCGGGAGATACGAGCAGTTCTTC
CASSYASTGASGRYEQFF
>TRBV6-1|few|TRBJ1-3|NA
TGTGCCAGCAGTGCAGCTCTGGGAGACACCATATATTTT
CASSAALGDTIYF
>TRBV4-2|NA|TRBJ2-7|TRBD2
TGTGCCAGCAGCCAAGGCCGTCGCGGGAGGGATTCCTACGAGCAGTACTTC
CASSQGRRGRDSYEQYF
>TRBV28|NA|TRBJ2-5|TRBD2
TGTGCCAGCAGTCCTAGAGGGACTAGCGGGCAAGAGACCCAGTACTTC
CASSPRGTSGQETQYF
>TRBV5-1|NA|TRBJ2-5|TRBD2
TGCGCCAGCAGCCCAGGACTAGCGGGAGAGGAGACCCAGTACTTC
CASSPGLAGEETQYF
>TRBV5-6|few|TRBJ1-3|NA
TGTGCCAGCAGCCCAGTAGGTCGCGGCCGGCTCTCTGGAAACACCATATATTTT
CASSPVGRGRLSGNTIYF
>TRBV6-5|few|TRBJ1-2|TRBD1
TGTGCCAGCAGTTCCGTGTCCGGGACAGGGCCCGGCTACACCTTC
CASSSVSGTGPGYTF
>TRBV21-1|NA|TRBJ1-2|NA
TGTGCCAGCAGCAAAGGAATGTCGATAAGCCTTAGCCGGGGCTACACCTTC
CASSKGMSISLSRGYTF
>TRBV5-1|NA|TRBJ1-2|NA
TGCGCCAGCAGCTTGGACAGAAACTATGGCTACACCTTC
CASSLDRNYGYTF
>TRBV30|once|TRBJ2-2|NA
TGTGCCTGGAACAGGGCGGCGAACACCGGGGAGCTGTTTTTT
CAWNRAANTGELFF
>TRBV6-2/TRBV6-3|NA|TRBJ1-5|NA
TGTGCCAGCAGTCCCTTTACGGCGGATCAGCCCCAGCATTTT
CASSPFTADQPQHF